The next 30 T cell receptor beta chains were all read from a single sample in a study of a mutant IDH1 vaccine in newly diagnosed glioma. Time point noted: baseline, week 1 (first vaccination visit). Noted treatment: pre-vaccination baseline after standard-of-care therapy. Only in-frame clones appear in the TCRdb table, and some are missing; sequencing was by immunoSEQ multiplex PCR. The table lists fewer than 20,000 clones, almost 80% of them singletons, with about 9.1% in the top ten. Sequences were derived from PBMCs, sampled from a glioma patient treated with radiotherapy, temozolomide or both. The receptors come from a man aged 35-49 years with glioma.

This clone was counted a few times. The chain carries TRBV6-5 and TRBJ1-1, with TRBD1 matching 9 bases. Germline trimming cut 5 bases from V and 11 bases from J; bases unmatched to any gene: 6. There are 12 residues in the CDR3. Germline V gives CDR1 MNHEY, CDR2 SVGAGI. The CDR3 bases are TGTGCCAGCAGTCTCGGGACAGGGCAGGCTTTCTTT. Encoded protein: CASSLGTGQAFF.

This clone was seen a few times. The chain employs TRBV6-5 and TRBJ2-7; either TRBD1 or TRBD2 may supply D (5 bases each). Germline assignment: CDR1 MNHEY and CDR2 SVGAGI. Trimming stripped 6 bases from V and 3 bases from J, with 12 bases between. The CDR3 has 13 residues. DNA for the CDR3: TGTGCCAGCAGCCACCGGGACGGCTACGAGCAGTACTTC. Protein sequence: CASSHRDGYEQYF.

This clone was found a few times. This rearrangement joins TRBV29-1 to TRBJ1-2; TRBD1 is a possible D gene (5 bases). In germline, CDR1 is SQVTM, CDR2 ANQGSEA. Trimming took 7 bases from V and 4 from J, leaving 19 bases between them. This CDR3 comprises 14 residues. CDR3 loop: CSALLPGRLYGYTF. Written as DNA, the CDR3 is TGCAGCGCCCTCTTACCGGGACGGCTCTATGGCTACACCTTC.

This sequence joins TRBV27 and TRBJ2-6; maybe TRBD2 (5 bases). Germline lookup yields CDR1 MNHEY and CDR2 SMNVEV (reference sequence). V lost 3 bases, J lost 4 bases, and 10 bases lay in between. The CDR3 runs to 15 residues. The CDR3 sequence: CASSLREFGANVLTF. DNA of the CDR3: TGTGCCAGCAGTTTGAGGGAATTCGGGGCCAACGTCCTGACTTTC.

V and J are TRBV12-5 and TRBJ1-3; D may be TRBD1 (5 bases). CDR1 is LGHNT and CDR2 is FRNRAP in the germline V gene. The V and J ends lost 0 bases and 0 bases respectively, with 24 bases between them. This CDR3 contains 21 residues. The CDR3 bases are TGTGCTAGTGGTTTGGTCATTGGGGACCCTCTGCTTCCCCTCTCTGGAAACACCATATATTTT. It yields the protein CASGLVIGDPLLPLSGNTIYF.

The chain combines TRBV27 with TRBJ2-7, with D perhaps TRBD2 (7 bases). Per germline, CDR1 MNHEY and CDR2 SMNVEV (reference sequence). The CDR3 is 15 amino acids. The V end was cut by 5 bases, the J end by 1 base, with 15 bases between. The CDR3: CASSLRGATSYEQYF. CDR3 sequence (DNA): TGTGCCAGCAGTCTCCGGGGGGCGACTTCCTACGAGCAGTACTTC.

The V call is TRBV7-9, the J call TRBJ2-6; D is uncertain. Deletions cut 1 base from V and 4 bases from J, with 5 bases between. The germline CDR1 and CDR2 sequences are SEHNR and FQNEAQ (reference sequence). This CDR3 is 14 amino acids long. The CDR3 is CASSLVSGANVLTF. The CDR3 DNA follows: TGTGCCAGCAGCTTAGTTTCGGGGGCCAACGTCCTGACTTTC.

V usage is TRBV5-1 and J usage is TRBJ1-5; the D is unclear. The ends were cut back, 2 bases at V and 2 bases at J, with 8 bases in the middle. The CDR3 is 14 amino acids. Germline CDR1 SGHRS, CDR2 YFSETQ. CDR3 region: CASSLTWGNQPQHF. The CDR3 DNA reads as TGCGCCAGCAGCTTAACGTGGGGCAATCAGCCCCAGCATTTT. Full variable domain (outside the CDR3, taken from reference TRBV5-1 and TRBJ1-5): KAGVTQTPRYLIKTRGQQVTLSCSPISGHRSVSWYQQTPGQGLQFLFEYFSETQRNKGNFPGRFSGRQFSNSRSEMNVSTLELGDSALYLCASSLTWGNQPQHFGDGTRLSIL.

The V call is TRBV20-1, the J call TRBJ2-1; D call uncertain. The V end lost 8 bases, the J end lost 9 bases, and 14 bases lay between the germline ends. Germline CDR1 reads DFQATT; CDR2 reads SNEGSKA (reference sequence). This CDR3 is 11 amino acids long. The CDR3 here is CSTPRPVEQFF. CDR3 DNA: TGCAGTACCCCACGGCCAGTTGAGCAGTTCTTC.

The CDR3, as DNA: TGTGCCAGCAGCTCGGGGACTAGCCGGGAGACCCAGTACTTC. It translates to CASSSGTSRETQYF. The chain carries TRBV5-4 and TRBJ2-5; 9 bases line up with TRBD2. V shed 3 bases, J shed 5 bases, and the junction held 5 bases outside the gene matches. CDR1 SGHNT and CDR2 YYREEE come from the germline V gene (reference sequence). CDR3 length: 14 amino acids.

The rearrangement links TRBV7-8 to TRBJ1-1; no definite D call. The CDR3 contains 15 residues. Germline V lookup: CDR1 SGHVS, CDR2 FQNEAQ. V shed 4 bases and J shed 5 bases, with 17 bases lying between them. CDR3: CASSSLQATRTEAFF. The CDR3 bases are TGTGCCAGCAGCTCCTTGCAGGCTACGCGGACTGAAGCTTTCTTT. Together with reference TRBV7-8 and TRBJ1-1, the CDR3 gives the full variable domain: GAGVSQSPRYKVAKRGQDVALRCDPISGHVSLFWYQQALGQGPEFLTYFQNEAQLDKSGLPSDRFFAERPEGSVSTLKIQRTQQEDSAVYLCASSSLQATRTEAFFGQGTRLTVV.

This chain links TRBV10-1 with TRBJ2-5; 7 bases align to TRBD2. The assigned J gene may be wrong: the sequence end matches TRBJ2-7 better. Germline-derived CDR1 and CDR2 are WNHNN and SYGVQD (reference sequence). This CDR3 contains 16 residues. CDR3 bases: TGCGCCAGCAGTGAGTTGGGGCTAGCGGCTCCCTACGAGCAGTACTTC. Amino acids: CASSELGLAAPYEQYF.

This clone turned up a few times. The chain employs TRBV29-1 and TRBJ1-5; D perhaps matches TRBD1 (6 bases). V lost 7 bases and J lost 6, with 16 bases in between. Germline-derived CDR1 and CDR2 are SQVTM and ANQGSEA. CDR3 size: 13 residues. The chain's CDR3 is CSAGGGLGQPQHF. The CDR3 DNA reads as TGCAGCGCCGGGGGGGGGCTTGGTCAGCCCCAGCATTTT.

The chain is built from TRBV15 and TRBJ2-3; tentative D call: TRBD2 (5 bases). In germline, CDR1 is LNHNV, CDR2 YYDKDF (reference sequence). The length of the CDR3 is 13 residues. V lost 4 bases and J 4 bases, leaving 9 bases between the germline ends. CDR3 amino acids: CATSKWESDTQYF. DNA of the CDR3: TGTGCCACCAGCAAGTGGGAGTCAGATACGCAGTATTTT. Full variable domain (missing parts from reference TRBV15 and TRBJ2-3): DAMVIQNPRYQVTQFGKPVTLSCSQTLNHNVMYWYQQKSSQAPKLLFHYYDKDFNNEADTPDNFQSRRPNTSFCFLDIRSPGLGDTAMYLCATSKWESDTQYFGPGTRLTVL.

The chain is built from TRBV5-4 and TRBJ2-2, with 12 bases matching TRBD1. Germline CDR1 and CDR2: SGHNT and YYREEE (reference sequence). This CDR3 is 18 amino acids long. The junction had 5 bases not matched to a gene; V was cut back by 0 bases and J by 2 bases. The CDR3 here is CASSLAGTGGSNTGELFF. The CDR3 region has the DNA TGTGCCAGCAGCTTGGCCGGGACAGGGGGCTCCAACACCGGGGAGCTGTTTTTT.

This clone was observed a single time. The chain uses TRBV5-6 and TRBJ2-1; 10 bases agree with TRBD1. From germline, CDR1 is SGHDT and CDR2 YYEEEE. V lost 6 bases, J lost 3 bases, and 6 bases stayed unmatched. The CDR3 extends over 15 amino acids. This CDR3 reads CASTTGTGDYNEQFF. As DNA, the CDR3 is TGTGCCAGCACCACCGGGACAGGGGACTACAATGAGCAGTTCTTC.

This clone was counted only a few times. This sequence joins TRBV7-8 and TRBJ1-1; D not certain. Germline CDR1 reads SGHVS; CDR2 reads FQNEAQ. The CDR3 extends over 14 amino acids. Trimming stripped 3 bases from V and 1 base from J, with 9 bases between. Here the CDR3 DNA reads TGTGCCAGCAGCTTCCGGAACCCGAACACTGAAGCTTTCTTT. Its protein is CASSFRNPNTEAFF.

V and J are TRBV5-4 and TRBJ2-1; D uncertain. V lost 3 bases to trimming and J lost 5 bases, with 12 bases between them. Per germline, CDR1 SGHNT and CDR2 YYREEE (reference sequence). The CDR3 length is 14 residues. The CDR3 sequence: CASSSTAADNEQFF. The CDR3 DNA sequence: TGTGCCAGCAGCTCGACCGCGGCCGACAATGAGCAGTTCTTC. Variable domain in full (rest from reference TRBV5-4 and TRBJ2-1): ETGVTQSPTHLIKTRGQQVTLRCSSQSGHNTVSWYQQALGQGPQFIFQYYREEENGRGNFPPRFSGLQFPNYSSELNVNALELDDSALYLCASSSTAADNEQFFGPGTRLTVL.

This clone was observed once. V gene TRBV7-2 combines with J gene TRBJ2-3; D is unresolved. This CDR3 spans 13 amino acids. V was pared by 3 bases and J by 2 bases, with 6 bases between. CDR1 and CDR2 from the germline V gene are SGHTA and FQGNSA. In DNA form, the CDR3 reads TGTGCCAGCAGCTTCCAGAACACAGATACGCAGTATTTT. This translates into CASSFQNTDTQYF.

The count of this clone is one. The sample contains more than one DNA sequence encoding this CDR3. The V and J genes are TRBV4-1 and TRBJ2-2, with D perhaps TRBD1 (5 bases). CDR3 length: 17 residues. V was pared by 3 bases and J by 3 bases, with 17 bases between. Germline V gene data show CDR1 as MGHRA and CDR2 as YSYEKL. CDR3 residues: CASSQLDLGLHTGELFF. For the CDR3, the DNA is TGCGCCAGCAGCCAGTTAGATCTGGGGCTGCACACCGGGGAGCTGTTTTTT.

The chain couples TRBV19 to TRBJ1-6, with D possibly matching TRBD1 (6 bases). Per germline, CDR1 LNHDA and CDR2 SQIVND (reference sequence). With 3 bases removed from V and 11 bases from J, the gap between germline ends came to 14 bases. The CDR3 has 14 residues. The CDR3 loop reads CASSIGTGRPPLHF. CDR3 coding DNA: TGTGCCAGTAGTATCGGAACAGGGCGGCCACCCCTCCACTTT.

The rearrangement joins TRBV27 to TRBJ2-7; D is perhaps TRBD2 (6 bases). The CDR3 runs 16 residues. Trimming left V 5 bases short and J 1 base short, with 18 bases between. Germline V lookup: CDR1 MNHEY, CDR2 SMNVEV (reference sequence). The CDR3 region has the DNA TGTGCCAGCAGTGAAACCTATAGCGGACCTTCCTACGAGCAGTACTTC. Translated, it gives CASSETYSGPSYEQYF.

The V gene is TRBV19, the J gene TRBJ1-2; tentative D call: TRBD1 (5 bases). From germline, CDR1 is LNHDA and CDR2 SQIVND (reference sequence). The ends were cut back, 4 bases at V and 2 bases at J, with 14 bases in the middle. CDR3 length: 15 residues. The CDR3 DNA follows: TGTGCCAGTAGTACCGTCACAGGAGGGAACTATGGCTACACCTTC. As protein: CASSTVTGGNYGYTF.

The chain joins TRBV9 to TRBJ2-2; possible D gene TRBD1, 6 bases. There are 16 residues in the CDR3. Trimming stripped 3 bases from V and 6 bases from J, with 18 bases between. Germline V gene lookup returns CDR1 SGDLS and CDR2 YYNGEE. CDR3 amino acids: CASSGYRVDVAGELFF. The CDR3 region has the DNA TGTGCCAGCAGCGGATACAGGGTTGACGTTGCCGGGGAGCTGTTTTTT.

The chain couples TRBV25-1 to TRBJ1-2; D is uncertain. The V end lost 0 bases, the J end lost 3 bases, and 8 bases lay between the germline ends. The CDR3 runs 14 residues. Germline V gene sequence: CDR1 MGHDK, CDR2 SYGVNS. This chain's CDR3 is CASSEYYGDYGYTF. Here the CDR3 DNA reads TGTGCCAGCAGTGAATACTACGGTGACTATGGCTACACCTTC.

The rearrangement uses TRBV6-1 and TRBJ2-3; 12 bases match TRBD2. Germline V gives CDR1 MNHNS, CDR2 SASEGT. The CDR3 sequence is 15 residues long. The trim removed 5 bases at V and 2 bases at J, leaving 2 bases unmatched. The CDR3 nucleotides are TGTGCCAGCAGTCGGACTAGCGGGGACACAGATACGCAGTATTTT. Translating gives CASSRTSGDTDTQYF.

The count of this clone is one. CDR3 region: CASRGLSGISGEQYV. The CDR3 region has the DNA TGTGCCAGCAGGGGCCTTAGCGGGATATCAGGGGAGCAGTACGTC. The rearrangement joins TRBV6-4 to TRBJ2-7, with 8 bases fitting TRBD2. Germline V gene lookup returns CDR1 MRHNA and CDR2 SNTAGT. The J segment lost 7 bases and the V segment lost 6 bases, leaving 14 bases of the junction unmatched. This CDR3 has 15 amino acids.

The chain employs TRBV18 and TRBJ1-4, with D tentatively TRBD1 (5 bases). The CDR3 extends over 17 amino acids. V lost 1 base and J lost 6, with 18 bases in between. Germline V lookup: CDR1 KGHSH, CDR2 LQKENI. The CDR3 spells CASSPLRAQGQHEKLFF. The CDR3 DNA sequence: TGTGCCAGCTCACCACTACGGGCCCAGGGCCAGCATGAAAAACTGTTTTTT.

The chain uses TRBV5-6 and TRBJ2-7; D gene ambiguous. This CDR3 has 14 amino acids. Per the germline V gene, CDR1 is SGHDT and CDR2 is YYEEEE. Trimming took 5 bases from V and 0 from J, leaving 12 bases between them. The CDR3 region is CASSRRPSSYEQYV. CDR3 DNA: TGTGCCAGCAGTCGACGGCCTAGCTCCTACGAGCAGTACGTC.

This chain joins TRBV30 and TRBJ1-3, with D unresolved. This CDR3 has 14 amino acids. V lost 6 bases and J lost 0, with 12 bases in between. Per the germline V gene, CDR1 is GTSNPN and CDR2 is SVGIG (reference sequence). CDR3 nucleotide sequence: TGTGCCTGCAACCCGACGGTCTCTGGAAACACCATATATTTT. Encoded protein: CACNPTVSGNTIYF.